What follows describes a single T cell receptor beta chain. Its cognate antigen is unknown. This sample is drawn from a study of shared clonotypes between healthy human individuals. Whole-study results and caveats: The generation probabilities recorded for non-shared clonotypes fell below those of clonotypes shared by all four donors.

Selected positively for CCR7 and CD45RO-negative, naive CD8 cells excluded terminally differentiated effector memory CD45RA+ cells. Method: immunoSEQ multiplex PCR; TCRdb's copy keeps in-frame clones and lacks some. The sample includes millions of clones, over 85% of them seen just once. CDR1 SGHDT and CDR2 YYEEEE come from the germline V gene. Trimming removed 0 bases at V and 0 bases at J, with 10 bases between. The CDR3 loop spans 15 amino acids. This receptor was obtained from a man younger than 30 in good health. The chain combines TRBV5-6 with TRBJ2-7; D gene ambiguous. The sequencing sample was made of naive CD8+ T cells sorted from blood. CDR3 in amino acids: CASSLGSRVSYEQYF. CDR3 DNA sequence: TGTGCCAGCAGCTTGGGTTCCCGGGTCTCCTACGAGCAGTACTTC.